This T cell receptor beta chain originates from a study of Graves' ophthalmopathy and Graves' hyperthyroidism. Study results and caveats: Blood repertoires reportedly contained most expanded thyroid clonotypes above 0.001 frequency.

The authors isolated PBMCs from around 10 ml of fresh peripheral blood. This clonotype has a count of ten or more. Its antigen is unidentified. V lost 8 bases to trimming and J lost 10 bases; unmatched junction nucleotides: 9. The CDR3 consists of 12 residues. Germline lookup yields CDR1 MNHEY and CDR2 SVGAGI. Amplification targeted the TCR beta CDR3 regions, with RNA transcripts as the source material. Second-round multiplex PCR came after a first-round RT-PCR that employed HTBI primers. TCRdb re-derived calls from the multiplex PCR reads in MiXCR, one entry per CDR3 protein. Among approximately 500,000 distinct CDR3 sequences listed, 13% to 15% were seen once.

V usage is TRBV6-5 and J usage is TRBJ1-1; 8 bases align to TRBD1. The source of this sequence is a woman between 25 and 40 years old with Graves' ophthalmopathy. Sequenced material: blood. CDR3 residues: CASPRGDRTAFF. CDR3 DNA sequence: TGTGCCAGCCCTAGGGGGGACAGGACAGCTTTCTTT.